This T cell receptor beta chain came from a study of monozygotic twins with inflammatory bowel disease. TCRdb derives one entry per CDR3 protein from the 5' RACE reads, leaving out DNA. The sample table sets out some 400,000 distinct CDR3 sequences. The CDR3 is made up of 15 amino acids. The V gene's germline CDR1 is MNHEY and CDR2 SVGEGT. This sequence was found in a human donor with ulcerative colitis or Crohn's disease, or a healthy co-twin of an affected twin (not recorded which). The rearrangement joins TRBV6-2 or TRBV6-3 to TRBJ2-7; the TRBD1 assignment by TCRdb is unverifiable without DNA. Sequencing used blood. Here the CDR3 reads CASSQAGTGDPEQYF.